Shown below are 32 T cell receptor beta chains from a single sample sequenced in a study of PD-1 blockade in mismatch repair-deficient tumors. Clones were sequenced by immunoSEQ multiplex PCR, and TCRdb holds only the in-frame ones, with some missing. The repertoire holds 80,000 to 130,000 clones, with under 90% as singletons. The input for sequencing was peripheral blood, taken less than 37 weeks after starting pembrolizumab. The source is an adult with mismatch repair-deficient cancer.

CDR3 sequence: CAISGTLHTYEQYF. CDR3 DNA: TGTGCCATCAGTGGGACGCTCCATACCTACGAGCAGTACTTC. The gene calls are TRBV10-3 and TRBJ2-7; D call uncertain. Germline assignment: CDR1 ENHRY and CDR2 SYGVKD. The CDR3 extends over 14 amino acids. V lost 4 bases to trimming and J lost 2 bases, with 12 bases between them.

This clone was seen a single time. The chain couples TRBV5-1 to TRBJ2-3; 7 nucleotides align to TRBD2. The junction had 5 bases not matched to a gene; V was cut back by 0 bases and J by 1 base. Germline CDR1 reads SGHRS; CDR2 reads YFSETQ. The CDR3 sequence is 16 residues long. CDR3 coding DNA: TGCGCCAGCAGCTTGGAAGGGAGGGCCGGCACAGATACGCAGTATTTT. Its translation is CASSLEGRAGTDTQYF.

J is TRBJ1-2 and V is TRBV19; perhaps TRBD1 as D (5 bases). V was pared by 3 bases and J by 8 bases, with 16 bases between. CDR3 length: 14 residues. CDR1 is LNHDA and CDR2 is SQIVND in the germline V gene (reference sequence). CDR3 DNA: TGTGCCAGTAGTATGTCCAGGGCGAATGAGGGCTACACCTTC. Its protein product is CASSMSRANEGYTF.

The chain uses TRBV18 and TRBJ1-1; 7 bases are shared with TRBD1. The CDR3 is 13 amino acids. Germline V lookup: CDR1 KGHSH, CDR2 LQKENI. V gave up 6 bases and J gave up 3 bases; unmatched junction bases: 4. The CDR3 coding sequence is TGTGCCAGCTCGAGTCAGGGGGACACTGAAGCTTTCTTT. Protein sequence: CASSSQGDTEAFF.

This sequence joins TRBV6-5 and TRBJ2-7; TRBD1 matches 9 bases. This CDR3 spans 16 amino acids. Losses at the gene ends were 2 bases for V and 3 bases for J; bases not matched to a gene: 8. Germline CDR1 and CDR2: MNHEY and SVGAGI. CDR3 amino acids: CASSYPVGQGIYEQYF. CDR3 nucleotide sequence: TGTGCCAGCAGTTACCCGGTAGGACAGGGGATCTACGAGCAGTACTTC.

CDR3 amino acids: CASSWTDYGYTF. CDR3 DNA sequence: TGTGCCAGCAGTTGGACAGACTATGGCTACACCTTC. V is TRBV7-9 and J is TRBJ1-2, with D perhaps TRBD1 (6 bases). In germline, CDR1 is SEHNR, CDR2 FQNEAQ (reference sequence). The V and J ends lost 6 bases and 3 bases respectively, with 8 bases between them. This CDR3 region has 12 residues.

This chain joins TRBV6-4 and TRBJ2-1; D possibly corresponds to TRBD2 (6 bases). Germline CDR1 and CDR2: MRHNA and SNTAGT. The CDR3 is 14 amino acids. Trimming took off 7 bases at V and 5 bases at J, with 15 bases between the two ends. The CDR3 DNA sequence: TGTGCCAGCACCGGACTATTTTATGACAATGAGCAGTTCTTC. It codes for CASTGLFYDNEQFF.

The rearrangement uses TRBV6-5 and TRBJ2-7, with 7 bases identical to TRBD1. Germline CDR1 and CDR2: MNHEY and SVGAGI. This CDR3 is built from 16 residues. With V trimmed by 0 bases and J by 0 bases, 5 bases remained unmatched. The CDR3 region has the DNA TGTGCCAGCAGTTACTCTACAGGGGCGTCCTCCTACGAGCAGTACTTC. Protein product: CASSYSTGASSYEQYF.

The chain couples TRBV27 to TRBJ2-7; possibly TRBD1 for D (6 bases). The V and J ends lost 5 bases and 0 bases respectively, with 14 bases between them. Germline CDR1 MNHEY, CDR2 SMNVEV (reference sequence). This CDR3 spans 15 amino acids. DNA for the CDR3: TGTGCCAGCAGTCCACTTGGACAGAGCTCCTACGAGCAGTACTTC. Protein sequence: CASSPLGQSSYEQYF.

The V gene is TRBV7-3, the J gene TRBJ2-3, with 8 bases that match TRBD1. The trim removed 5 bases at V and 0 bases at J, leaving 4 bases unmatched. The length of the CDR3 is 15 residues. Per germline, CDR1 SGHTA and CDR2 FQGTGA. As DNA, the CDR3 is TGTGCCAGCAGCGATACAGGGGGAAGCACAGATACGCAGTATTTT. It encodes CASSDTGGSTDTQYF.

This clone appeared once. The chain links TRBV5-1 to TRBJ2-1; 13 nucleotides match TRBD2. The CDR3 totals 15 residues. Trimming cost V 0 bases and J 7 bases; bases outside gene matches: 1. Germline-derived CDR1 and CDR2 are SGHRS and YFSETQ. The CDR3 loop reads CASSLGTSGRNEQFF. The CDR3, as DNA: TGCGCCAGCAGCTTGGGGACTAGCGGGAGAAATGAGCAGTTCTTC.

The gene calls are TRBV11-3 and TRBJ1-1; TRBD1 aligns across 7 bases. Germline-derived CDR1 and CDR2 are SGHNT and YENEEA. V shed 3 bases, J shed 5 bases, and the junction held 9 bases outside the gene matches. This CDR3 contains 15 residues. CDR3 amino acids: CASSFGQARWTEAFF. The CDR3 DNA is TGTGCCAGCAGCTTCGGACAGGCCCGGTGGACTGAAGCTTTCTTT.

This chain links TRBV6-5 with TRBJ1-1; TRBD1 matches at 10 bases. From germline, CDR1 is MNHEY and CDR2 SVGAGI. With V trimmed by 4 bases and J by 6 bases, 2 bases remained unmatched. This CDR3 is 13 amino acids long. The CDR3 loop is CASSSGQGSEAFF. CDR3 coding DNA: TGTGCCAGCAGTTCGGGACAGGGGTCTGAAGCTTTCTTT.

The rearrangement links TRBV14 to TRBJ2-3; no firm D call. Germline V gene sequence: CDR1 SGHDN, CDR2 FVKESK. V shed 0 bases and J shed 5 bases, with 6 bases lying between them. This CDR3 spans 13 amino acids. The CDR3 nucleotides are TGTGCCAGCAGCCAAGACCCCCGAGATACGCAGTATTTT. It codes for CASSQDPRDTQYF. The full variable domain, in which reference TRBV14 and TRBJ2-3 provide the parts outside the CDR3, is EAGVTQFPSHSVIEKGQTVTLRCDPISGHDNLYWYRRVMGKEIKFLLHFVKESKQDESGMPNNRFLAERTGGTYSTLKVQPAELEDSGVYFCASSQDPRDTQYFGPGTRLTVL.

This sequence joins TRBV6-1 and TRBJ2-2; TRBD1 or TRBD2 may be the D gene (5 bases each). Trimming took 3 bases from V and 8 from J, leaving 13 bases between them. Germline lookup yields CDR1 MNHNS and CDR2 SASEGT. The CDR3 is made up of 14 amino acids. The DNA of the CDR3 is TGTGCCAGCAGTGACGCGAGGGGCGAGGGGGAGCTGTTTTTT. This gives the protein CASSDARGEGELFF.

This chain joins TRBV9 and TRBJ1-2, with 9 bases matching TRBD1. The V gene end was trimmed by 3 bases and the J gene end by 7 bases; junction bases not matched to a gene: 10. Germline V gene data show CDR1 as SGDLS and CDR2 as YYNGEE. This CDR3 spans 15 amino acids. The CDR3 bases are TGTGCCAGCAGCGCTCCCGGGACAGGGATTGTTGGCTACACCTTC. Translated, it gives CASSAPGTGIVGYTF.

This rearrangement joins TRBV19 to TRBJ1-2, with 12 bases identical to TRBD1. The CDR3 is made up of 14 amino acids. Germline V gene sequence: CDR1 LNHDA, CDR2 SQIVND (reference sequence). The trim removed 6 bases at V and 8 bases at J, leaving 7 bases unmatched. This CDR3 reads CASRSGQGARGYTF. The CDR3, as DNA: TGTGCCAGTAGATCGGGACAGGGGGCTAGAGGCTACACCTTC. The entire variable domain, with the rest obtained from reference TRBV19 and TRBJ1-2, is as follows: DGGITQSPKYLFRKEGQNVTLSCEQNLNHDAMYWYRQDPGQGLRLIYYSQIVNDFQKGDIAEGYSVSREKKESFPLTVTSAQKNPTAFYLCASRSGQGARGYTFGSGTRLTVV.

The V call is TRBV2, the J call TRBJ1-2; D uncertain. Germline V gene lookup returns CDR1 SNHLY and CDR2 FYNNEI. V lost 0 bases and J 2 bases, leaving 4 bases between the germline ends. The CDR3 covers 13 residues. The CDR3 is CASSEAGNYGYTF. In nucleotides, the CDR3 is TGTGCCAGCAGTGAAGCGGGGAACTATGGCTACACCTTC.

V and J are TRBV5-1 and TRBJ2-1, with 11 bases identical to TRBD2. From germline, CDR1 is SGHRS and CDR2 YFSETQ. The ends lost 3 bases at V and 8 bases at J; junction bases unmatched: 13. This CDR3 spans 17 amino acids. CDR3 loop: CASSSELSGRGGHEQFF. The DNA for the CDR3 is TGCGCCAGCAGCTCGGAACTTAGCGGGAGGGGAGGACATGAGCAGTTCTTC.

The chain recombines TRBV27 with TRBJ2-7; D possibly corresponds to TRBD1 (5 bases). The ends were cut back, 6 bases at V and 2 bases at J, with 14 bases in the middle. CDR1 is MNHEY, CDR2 SMNVEV, per germline (reference sequence). This CDR3 comprises 14 residues. Here the CDR3 DNA reads TGTGCCAGCAGCCTAGGGGCCCCTGCCTACGAGCAGTACTTC. It is translated as CASSLGAPAYEQYF.

This chain uses TRBV9 with TRBJ2-7; 9 bases fit TRBD1. The J segment lost 4 bases and the V segment lost 7 bases, leaving 12 bases of the junction unmatched. The germline V gene encodes CDR1 SGDLS and CDR2 YYNGEE. The CDR3 has 15 amino acids. The chain's CDR3 is CASARDRATSYEQYF. CDR3 bases: TGTGCCAGCGCCCGGGACAGGGCCACTTCTTACGAGCAGTACTTC.

The chain recombines TRBV19 with TRBJ2-1, with TRBD2 matching 10 bases. V lost 4 bases to trimming and J lost 2 bases; unmatched junction nucleotides: 2. CDR1 is LNHDA, CDR2 SQIVND, per germline (reference sequence). The CDR3 contains 15 residues. CDR3 protein: CASSKSGRAYNEQFF. The CDR3 bases are TGTGCCAGTAGTAAGAGCGGGAGGGCCTACAATGAGCAGTTCTTC.

V usage is TRBV12-5 and J usage is TRBJ2-3; no definite D call. Trimming cost V 3 bases and J 2 bases, with 12 bases left between them. This CDR3 spans 15 amino acids. The germline gives CDR1 LGHNT, CDR2 FRNRAP. The CDR3 loop is CASGFVSGYTDTQYF. The CDR3 DNA follows: TGTGCTAGTGGTTTTGTTTCGGGCTACACAGATACGCAGTATTTT.

The chain combines TRBV7-8 with TRBJ1-1, with unresolved D. Germline CDR1 SGHVS, CDR2 FQNEAQ. The CDR3 covers 13 residues. V lost 5 bases to trimming and J lost 1 base, with 8 bases between them. CDR3 sequence: CASSKAANTEAFF. The DNA for the CDR3 is TGTGCCAGCAGCAAGGCCGCGAACACTGAAGCTTTCTTT.

The gene calls are TRBV6-6 and TRBJ1-2; D ambiguous. V lost 6 bases, J lost 1 base, and 15 bases lay in between. The germline V gene encodes CDR1 MNHNY and CDR2 SVGAGI (reference sequence). The length of the CDR3 is 15 residues. CDR3 sequence (DNA): TGTGCCAGCAGCGGATGGACGGAGCTTAACTATGGCTACACCTTC. Protein sequence: CASSGWTELNYGYTF.

This clone was seen a few times. V and J are TRBV7-6 and TRBJ1-3, with TRBD1 as a possible D gene (5 bases). V was pared by 5 bases and J by 4 bases, with 9 bases between. The CDR3 is 13 amino acids. From germline, CDR1 is SGHVS and CDR2 FNYEAQ. The CDR3 nucleotides are TGTGCCAGCAGCCAGTCAGGGGGAAACACCATATATTTT. It is translated as CASSQSGGNTIYF.

The CDR3 region is CASSPGPPGNYEQYF. CDR3 sequence (DNA): TGTGCCAGCAGCCCGGGGCCGCCCGGGAACTACGAGCAGTACTTC. This chain links TRBV6-5 with TRBJ2-7, with D possibly being TRBD1 or TRBD2 (5 bases each). CDR1 is MNHEY and CDR2 is SVGAGI in the germline V gene. V shed 6 bases and J shed 3 bases, with 18 bases lying between them. The CDR3 has 15 amino acids.

The chain has TRBV6-5 and TRBJ1-1; D is uncertain. CDR3 length equals 16 residues. Germline loops: CDR1 MNHEY, CDR2 SVGAGI. V was trimmed by 1 base and J by 5 bases, leaving 17 bases between them. The CDR3 loop reads CASSYFGRAERTEAFF. The CDR3 DNA reads TGTGCCAGCAGTTACTTCGGTCGGGCCGAACGAACTGAAGCTTTCTTT.

V gene TRBV6-6 combines with J gene TRBJ1-2, with D possibly being TRBD1 (5 bases). V gave up 4 bases and J gave up 4 bases, with 10 bases separating them. CDR3 size: 13 residues. From germline, CDR1 is MNHNY and CDR2 SVGAGI (reference sequence). This chain's CDR3 is CASSLGQTYGYTF. The CDR3 DNA follows: TGTGCCAGCAGTTTGGGGCAGACCTATGGCTACACCTTC.

The chain couples TRBV19 to TRBJ2-3, with D perhaps matching TRBD1 (6 bases). The CDR3 has 16 amino acids. Germline V lookup: CDR1 LNHDA, CDR2 SQIVND (reference sequence). Trimming cost V 4 bases and J 1 base, with 15 bases left between them. The CDR3 here is CASSTQGGWGTDTQYF. As DNA, the CDR3 is TGTGCCAGTAGTACCCAAGGGGGTTGGGGCACAGATACGCAGTATTTT.

This sequence joins TRBV19 and TRBJ1-2; D unclear. Germline lookup yields CDR1 LNHDA and CDR2 SQIVND (reference sequence). CDR3 length: 11 residues. V lost 4 bases to trimming and J lost 0 bases, with 0 bases between them. CDR3 coding DNA: TGTGCCAGTAGTACTAACTATGGCTACACCTTC. Translated: CASSTNYGYTF.

The CDR3 loop is CASSIGQGVYEQYF. The CDR3 DNA reads as TGTGCCAGCAGTATCGGACAGGGGGTCTACGAGCAGTACTTC. This chain links TRBV25-1 with TRBJ2-7; 10 nucleotides align to TRBD1. The CDR3 extends over 14 amino acids. Germline assignment: CDR1 MGHDK and CDR2 SYGVNS. Trimming removed 5 bases from V and 3 bases from J; junction bases left unmatched: 4.